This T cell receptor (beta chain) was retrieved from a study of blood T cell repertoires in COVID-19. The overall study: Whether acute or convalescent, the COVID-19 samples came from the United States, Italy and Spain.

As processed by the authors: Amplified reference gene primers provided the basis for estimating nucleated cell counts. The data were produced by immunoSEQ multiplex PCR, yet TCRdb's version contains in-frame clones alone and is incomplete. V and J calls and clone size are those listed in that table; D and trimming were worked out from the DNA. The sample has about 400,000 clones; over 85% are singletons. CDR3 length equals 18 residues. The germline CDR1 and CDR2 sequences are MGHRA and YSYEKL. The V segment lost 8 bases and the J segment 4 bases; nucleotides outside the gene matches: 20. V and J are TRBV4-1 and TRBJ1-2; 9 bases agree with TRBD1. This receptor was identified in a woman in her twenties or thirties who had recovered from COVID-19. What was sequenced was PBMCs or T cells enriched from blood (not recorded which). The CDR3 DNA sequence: TGCGCCAGCTATAATCTGGGACAGGGAGGACATCCGGCCTATGGCTACACCTTC. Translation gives CASYNLGQGGHPAYGYTF.